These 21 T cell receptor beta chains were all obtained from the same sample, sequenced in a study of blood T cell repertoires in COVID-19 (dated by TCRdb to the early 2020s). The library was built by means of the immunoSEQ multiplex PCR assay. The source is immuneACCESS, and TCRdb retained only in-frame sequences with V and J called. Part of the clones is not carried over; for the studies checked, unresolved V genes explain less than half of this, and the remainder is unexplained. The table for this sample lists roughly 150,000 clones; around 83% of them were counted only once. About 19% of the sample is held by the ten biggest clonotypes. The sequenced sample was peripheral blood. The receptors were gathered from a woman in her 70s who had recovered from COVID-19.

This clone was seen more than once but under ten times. The CDR3, as DNA: TGTGCCAGCTCACCTAGCCTCCCTGGGGCCAACGTCCTGACTTTC. Residues: CASSPSLPGANVLTF. The chain combines TRBV18 with TRBJ2-6; no definite D call. Germline-derived CDR1 and CDR2 are KGHSH and LQKENI. CDR3 length: 15 amino acids. The V end was cut by 3 bases, the J end by 2 bases, with 8 bases between.

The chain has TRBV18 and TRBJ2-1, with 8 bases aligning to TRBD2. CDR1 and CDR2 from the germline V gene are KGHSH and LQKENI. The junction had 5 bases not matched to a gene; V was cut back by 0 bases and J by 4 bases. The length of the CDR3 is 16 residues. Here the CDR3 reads CASSPPSGGKYNEQFF. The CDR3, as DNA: TGTGCCAGCTCACCACCGTCGGGAGGGAAATACAATGAGCAGTTCTTC. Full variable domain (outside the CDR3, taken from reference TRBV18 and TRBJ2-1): NAGVMQNPRHLVRRRGQEARLRCSPMKGHSHVYWYRQLPEEGLKFMVYLQKENIIDESGMPKERFSAEFPKEGPSILRIQQVVRGDSAAYFCASSPPSGGKYNEQFFGPGTRLTVL.

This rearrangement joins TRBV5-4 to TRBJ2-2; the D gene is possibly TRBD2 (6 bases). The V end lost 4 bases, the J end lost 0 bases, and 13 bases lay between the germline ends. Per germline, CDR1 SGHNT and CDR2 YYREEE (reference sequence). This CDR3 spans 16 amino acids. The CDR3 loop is CASSPTSRANTGELFF. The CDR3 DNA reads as TGTGCCAGCAGCCCAACTAGCAGGGCGAACACCGGGGAGCTGTTTTTT.

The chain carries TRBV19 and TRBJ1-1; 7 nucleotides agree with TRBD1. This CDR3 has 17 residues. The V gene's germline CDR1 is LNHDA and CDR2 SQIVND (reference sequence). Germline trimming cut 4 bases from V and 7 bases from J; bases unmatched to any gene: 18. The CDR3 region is CASSTPRATGARGEAFF. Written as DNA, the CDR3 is TGTGCCAGTAGTACCCCAAGGGCCACAGGGGCCAGGGGTGAAGCTTTCTTT.

CDR3 sequence reads: CASSPLTGGRRAFF. DNA for the CDR3: TGTGCCAGCAGCCCGCTGACAGGGGGCCGGCGAGCTTTCTTT. The rearrangement links TRBV11-2 to TRBJ1-1, with 10 bases matching TRBD1. The CDR3 has 14 amino acids. Germline V gene sequence: CDR1 SGHAT, CDR2 FQNNGV. The V segment lost 5 bases and the J segment 10 bases; nucleotides outside the gene matches: 10.

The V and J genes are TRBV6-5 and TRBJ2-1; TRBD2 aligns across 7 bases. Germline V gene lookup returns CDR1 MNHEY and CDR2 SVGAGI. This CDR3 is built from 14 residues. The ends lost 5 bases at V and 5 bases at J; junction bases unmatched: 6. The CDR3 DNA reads TGTGCCAGCAGTCGGGGGGACCCTCACAATGAGCAGTTCTTC. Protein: CASSRGDPHNEQFF.

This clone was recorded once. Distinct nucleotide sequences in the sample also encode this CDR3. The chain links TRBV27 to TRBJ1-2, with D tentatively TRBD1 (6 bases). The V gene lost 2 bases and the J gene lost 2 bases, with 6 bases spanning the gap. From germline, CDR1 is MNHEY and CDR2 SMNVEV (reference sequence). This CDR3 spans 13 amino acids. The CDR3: CASSLGQNYGYTF. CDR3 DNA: TGTGCCAGCAGTTTAGGACAGAACTATGGCTACACCTTC.

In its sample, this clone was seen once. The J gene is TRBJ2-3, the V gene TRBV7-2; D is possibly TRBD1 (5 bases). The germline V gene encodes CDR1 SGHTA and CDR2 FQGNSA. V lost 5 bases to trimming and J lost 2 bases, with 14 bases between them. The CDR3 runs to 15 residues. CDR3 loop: CASSTSRANTDTQYF. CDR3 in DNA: TGTGCCAGCAGCACCAGCAGGGCTAACACAGATACGCAGTATTTT.

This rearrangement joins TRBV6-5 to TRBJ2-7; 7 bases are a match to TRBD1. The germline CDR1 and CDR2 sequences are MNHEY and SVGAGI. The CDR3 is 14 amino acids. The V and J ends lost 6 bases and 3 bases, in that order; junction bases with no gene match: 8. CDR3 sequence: CASRLRDSDYEQYF. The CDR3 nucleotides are TGTGCCAGCAGACTCCGGGACAGTGACTACGAGCAGTACTTC.

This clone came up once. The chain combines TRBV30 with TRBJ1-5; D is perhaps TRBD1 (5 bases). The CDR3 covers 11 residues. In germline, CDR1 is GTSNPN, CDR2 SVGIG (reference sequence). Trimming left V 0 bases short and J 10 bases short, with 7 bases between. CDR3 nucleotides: TGTGCCTGGAGTGTAAGGGGTCCCCAGCATTTT. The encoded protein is CAWSVRGPQHF. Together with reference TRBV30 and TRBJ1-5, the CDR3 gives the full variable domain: SQTIHQWPATLVQPVGSPLSLECTVEGTSNPNLYWYRQAAGRGLQLLFYSVGIGQISSEVPQNLSASRPQDRQFILSSKKLLLSDSGFYLCAWSVRGPQHFGDGTRLSIL.

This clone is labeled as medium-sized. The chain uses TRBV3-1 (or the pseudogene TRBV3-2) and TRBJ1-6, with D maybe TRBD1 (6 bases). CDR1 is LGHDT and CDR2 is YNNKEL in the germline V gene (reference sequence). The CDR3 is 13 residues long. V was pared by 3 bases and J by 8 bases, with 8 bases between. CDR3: CASSHPGDSPLHF. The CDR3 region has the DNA TGTGCCAGCAGCCACCCAGGGGATTCACCCCTCCACTTT.

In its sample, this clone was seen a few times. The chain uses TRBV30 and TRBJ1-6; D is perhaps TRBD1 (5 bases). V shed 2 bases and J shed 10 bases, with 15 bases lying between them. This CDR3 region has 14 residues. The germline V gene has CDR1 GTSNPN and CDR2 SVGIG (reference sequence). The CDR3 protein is CAWSPSSAGSPLHF. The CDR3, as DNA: TGTGCCTGGAGTCCATCCTCGGCAGGGTCACCCCTCCACTTT.

CDR3 sequence reads: CASSRPDRVIGYTF. CDR3 coding DNA: TGTGCCAGCAGTCGCCCGGACAGGGTTATTGGCTACACCTTC. J is TRBJ1-2 and V is TRBV6-5; 8 nucleotides align to TRBD1. J was trimmed by 7 bases and V by 5 bases; bases with no gene match: 9. The CDR3 consists of 14 residues. Germline CDR1 MNHEY, CDR2 SVGAGI.

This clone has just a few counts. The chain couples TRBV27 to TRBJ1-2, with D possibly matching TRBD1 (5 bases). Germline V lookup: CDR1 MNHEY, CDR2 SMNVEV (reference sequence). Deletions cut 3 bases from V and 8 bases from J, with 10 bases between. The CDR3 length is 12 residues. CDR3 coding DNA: TGTGCCAGCAGTTTGGGGGGAACCGGCTACACCTTC. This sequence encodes CASSLGGTGYTF.

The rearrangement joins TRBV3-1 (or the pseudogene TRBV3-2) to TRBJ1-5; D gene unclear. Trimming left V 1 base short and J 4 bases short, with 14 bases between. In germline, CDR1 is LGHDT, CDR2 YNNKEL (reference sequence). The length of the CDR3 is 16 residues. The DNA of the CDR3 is TGTGCCAGCAGCCAAGGATGGGGAGTGGGTAATCAGCCCCAGCATTTT. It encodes CASSQGWGVGNQPQHF.

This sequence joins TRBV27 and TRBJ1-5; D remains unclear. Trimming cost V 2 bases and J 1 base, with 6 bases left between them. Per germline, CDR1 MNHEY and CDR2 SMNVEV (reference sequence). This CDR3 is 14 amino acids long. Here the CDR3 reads CASSLPGSNQPQHF. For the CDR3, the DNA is TGTGCCAGCAGTTTACCCGGGAGCAATCAGCCCCAGCATTTT.

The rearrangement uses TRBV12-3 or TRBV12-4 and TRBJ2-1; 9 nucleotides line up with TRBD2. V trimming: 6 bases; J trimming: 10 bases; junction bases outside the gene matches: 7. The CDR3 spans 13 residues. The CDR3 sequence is CASSLTSGGEQFF. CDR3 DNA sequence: TGTGCCAGCAGCCTGACTAGCGGTGGAGAGCAGTTCTTC.

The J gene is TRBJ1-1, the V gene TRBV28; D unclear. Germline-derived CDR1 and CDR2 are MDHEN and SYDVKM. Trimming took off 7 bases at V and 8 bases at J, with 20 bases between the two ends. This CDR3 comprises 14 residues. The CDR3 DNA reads TGTGCCAGCACTCCGTACCGGCCCTTACTAGAAGCTTTCTTT. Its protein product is CASTPYRPLLEAFF.

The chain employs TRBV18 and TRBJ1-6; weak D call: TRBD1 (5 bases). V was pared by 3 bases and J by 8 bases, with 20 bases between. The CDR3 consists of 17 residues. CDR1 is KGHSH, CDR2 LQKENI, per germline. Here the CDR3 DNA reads TGTGCCAGCTCACCTACGGGGGGGGTTGCGCTGCATTCACCCCTCCACTTT. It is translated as CASSPTGGVALHSPLHF.

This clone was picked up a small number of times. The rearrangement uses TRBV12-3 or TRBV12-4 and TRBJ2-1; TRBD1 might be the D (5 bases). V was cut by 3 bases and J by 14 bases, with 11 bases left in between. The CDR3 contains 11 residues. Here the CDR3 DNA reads TGTGCCAGCAGTTTGGGGCAGGGAAAGTTCTTC. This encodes CASSLGQGKFF.

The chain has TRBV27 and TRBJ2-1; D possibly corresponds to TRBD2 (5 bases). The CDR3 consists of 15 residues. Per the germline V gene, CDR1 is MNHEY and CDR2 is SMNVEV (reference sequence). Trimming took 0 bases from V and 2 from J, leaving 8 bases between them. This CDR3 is CASSLSASPYNEQFF. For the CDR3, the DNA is TGTGCCAGCAGTTTATCTGCTAGCCCCTACAATGAGCAGTTCTTC.